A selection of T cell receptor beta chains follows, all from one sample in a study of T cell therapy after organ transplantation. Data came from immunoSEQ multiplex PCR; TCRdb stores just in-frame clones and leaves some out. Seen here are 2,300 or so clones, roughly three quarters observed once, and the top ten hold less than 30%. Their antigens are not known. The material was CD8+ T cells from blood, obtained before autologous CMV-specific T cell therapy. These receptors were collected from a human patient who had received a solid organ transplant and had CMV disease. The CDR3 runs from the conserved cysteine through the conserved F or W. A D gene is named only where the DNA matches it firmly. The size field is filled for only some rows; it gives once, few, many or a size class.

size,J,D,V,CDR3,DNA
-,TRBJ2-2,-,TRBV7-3,CASSLAPGTGELFF,TGTGCCAGCAGCTTAGCGCCGGGCACCGGGGAGCTGTTTTTT
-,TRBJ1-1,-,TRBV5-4,CASSPDTDTEAFF,TGTGCCAGCAGCCCGGATACAGACACTGAAGCTTTCTTT
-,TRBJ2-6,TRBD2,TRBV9,CASSVRDYRNSGANVLTF,TGTGCCAGCAGCGTAAGGGACTATAGGAACTCTGGGGCCAACGTCCTGACTTTC
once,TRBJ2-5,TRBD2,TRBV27,CASSPMLAGETQYF,TGTGCCAGCAGTCCCATGCTAGCGGGAGAGACCCAGTACTTC
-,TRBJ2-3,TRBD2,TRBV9,CASSFGLAGAQDTQYF,TGTGCCAGCAGCTTCGGACTAGCGGGAGCTCAGGATACGCAGTATTTT
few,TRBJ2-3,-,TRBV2,CASSGISSTDTQYF,TGTGCCAGCAGTGGTATTTCTAGCACAGATACGCAGTATTTT
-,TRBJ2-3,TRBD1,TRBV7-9,CASSPTSEQGFNTQYF,TGTGCCAGCAGCCCAACCTCGGAACAGGGGTTCAATACGCAGTATTTT
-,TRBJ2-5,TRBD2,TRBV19,CASNPTSGRETQYF,TGTGCCAGTAACCCAACTAGCGGGAGGGAGACCCAGTACTTC
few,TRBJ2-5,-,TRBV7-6,CASSAPGGPQETQYF,TGTGCCAGCAGCGCCCCCGGGGGCCCCCAAGAGACCCAGTACTTC
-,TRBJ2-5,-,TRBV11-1,CASSLLRGIIQETQYF,TGTGCCAGCAGCTTACTCAGGGGCATTATCCAAGAGACCCAGTACTTC
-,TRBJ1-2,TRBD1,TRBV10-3,CAISFPDRGYYGYTF,TGTGCCATCAGCTTCCCTGACAGGGGTTACTATGGCTACACCTTC
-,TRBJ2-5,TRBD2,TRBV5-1,CASTGGGTQYF,TGCGCCAGCACGGGGGGAGGGACCCAGTACTTC
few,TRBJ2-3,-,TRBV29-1,CSVEVVEGVSPGTQYF,TGCAGCGTTGAAGTCGTAGAGGGTGTTAGCCCCGGTACGCAGTATTTT
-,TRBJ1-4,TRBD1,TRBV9,CASSSGQVATNEKLFF,TGTGCCAGCAGCTCCGGACAGGTTGCAACTAATGAAAAACTGTTTTTT
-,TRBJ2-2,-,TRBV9,CASSARSATGELFF,TGTGCCAGCAGCGCTCGTAGCGCTACCGGGGAGCTGTTTTTT
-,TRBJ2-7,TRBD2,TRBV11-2,CASSLEAGVLEQYF,TGTGCCAGCAGCTTAGAAGCGGGAGTTCTCGAGCAGTACTTC
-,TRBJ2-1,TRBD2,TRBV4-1,CASSQVLAGYNEQFF,TGCGCCAGCAGCCAAGTACTAGCGGGGTACAATGAGCAGTTCTTC
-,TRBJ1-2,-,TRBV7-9,CASSLDQGSYGYTF,TGTGCCAGCAGCTTAGATCAGGGGTCCTATGGCTACACCTTC
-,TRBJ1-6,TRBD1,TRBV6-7,CATPPGQGASPYNSPLHF,TGTGCCACCCCACCGGGACAGGGGGCTAGCCCCTATAATTCACCCCTCCACTTT
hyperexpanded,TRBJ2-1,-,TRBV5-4,CASSLDYNNEQFF,TGTGCCAGCAGCCTCGACTACAACAATGAGCAGTTCTTC